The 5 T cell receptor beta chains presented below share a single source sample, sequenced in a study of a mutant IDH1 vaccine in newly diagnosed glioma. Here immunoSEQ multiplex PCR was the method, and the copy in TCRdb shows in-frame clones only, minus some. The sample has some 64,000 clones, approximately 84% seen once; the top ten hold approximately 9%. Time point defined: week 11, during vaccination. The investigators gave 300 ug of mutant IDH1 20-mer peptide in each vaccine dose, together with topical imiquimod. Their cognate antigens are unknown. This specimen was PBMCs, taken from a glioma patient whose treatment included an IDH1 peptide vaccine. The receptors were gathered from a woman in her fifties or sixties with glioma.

The CDR3 coding sequence is TGTGCCAGCAGCCTCCTGCGACAGCAATACCGCTATGGCTACACCTTC. Residues: CASSLLRQQYRYGYTF. The chain links TRBV5-5 to TRBJ1-2, with a tentative D call TRBD1 (5 bases). The V end was cut by 4 bases, the J end by 4 bases, with 20 bases between. This CDR3 comprises 16 residues. Germline V gene lookup returns CDR1 SGHKS and CDR2 YYEKEE (reference sequence).

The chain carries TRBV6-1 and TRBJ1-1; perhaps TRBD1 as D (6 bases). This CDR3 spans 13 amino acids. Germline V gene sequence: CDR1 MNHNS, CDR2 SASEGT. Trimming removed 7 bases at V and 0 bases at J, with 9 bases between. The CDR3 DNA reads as TGTGCCAGCAAGGACAGCATGAACACTGAAGCTTTCTTT. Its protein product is CASKDSMNTEAFF.

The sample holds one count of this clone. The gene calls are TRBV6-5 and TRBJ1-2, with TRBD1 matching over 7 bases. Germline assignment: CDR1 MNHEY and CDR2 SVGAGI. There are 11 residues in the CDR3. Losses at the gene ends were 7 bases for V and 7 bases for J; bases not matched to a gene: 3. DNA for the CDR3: TGTGCCAGCACCGACAGGGTTGGCTACACCTTC. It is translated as CASTDRVGYTF.

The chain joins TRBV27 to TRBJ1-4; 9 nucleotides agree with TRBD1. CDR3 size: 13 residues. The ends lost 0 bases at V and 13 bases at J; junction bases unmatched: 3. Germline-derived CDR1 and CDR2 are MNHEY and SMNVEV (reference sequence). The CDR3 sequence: CASSLSRDRVLFF. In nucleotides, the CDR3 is TGTGCCAGCAGTTTATCCCGGGACAGGGTACTGTTTTTT.

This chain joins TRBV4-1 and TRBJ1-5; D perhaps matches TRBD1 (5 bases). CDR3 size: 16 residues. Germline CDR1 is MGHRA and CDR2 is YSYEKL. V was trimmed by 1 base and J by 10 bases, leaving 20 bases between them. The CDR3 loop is CASSQAPSSTRTPQHF. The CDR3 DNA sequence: TGCGCCAGCAGCCAAGCCCCATCGAGCACCCGGACACCCCAGCATTTT.